A single sample gave rise to the 28 T cell receptor beta chains below, sequenced in a study of blood T cell repertoires in COVID-19. Clones were sequenced by immunoSEQ multiplex PCR, and TCRdb holds only the in-frame ones, with some missing. The data show some 400,000 clones, with about 88% seen just once and about 3% held by the top ten. The sequenced sample consisted of peripheral blood. These receptors came from a human donor in a cohort sampled during active COVID-19.

The V gene is TRBV7-2, the J gene TRBJ1-4; TRBD1 matches at 8 bases. Germline CDR1 is SGHTA and CDR2 is FQGNSA. This CDR3 is 17 amino acids long. V lost 5 bases, J lost 8 bases, and 16 bases stayed unmatched. Written as DNA, the CDR3 is TGTGCCAGCAGCCAAGGCTTCATTGCAGGGGGCGGAGAAAAACTGTTTTTT. The encoded protein is CASSQGFIAGGGEKLFF. The variable domain in full, with the rest retrieved from reference TRBV7-2 and TRBJ1-4, is GAGVSQSPSNKVTEKGKDVELRCDPISGHTALYWYRQSLGQGLEFLIYFQGNSAPDKSGLPSDRFSAERTGGSVSTLTIQRTQQEDSAVYLCASSQGFIAGGGEKLFFGSGTQLSVL.

V gene TRBV2 combines with J gene TRBJ1-1; 11 bases align to TRBD1. J lost 7 bases, V lost 6 bases, and 7 bases had no gene match. There are 14 residues in the CDR3. CDR1 and CDR2 from the germline V gene are SNHLY and FYNNEI. CDR3 sequence reads: CASRGQGARVEAFF. The CDR3 nucleotides are TGTGCCAGCAGAGGACAGGGGGCGCGGGTTGAAGCTTTCTTT.

V gene TRBV7-3 combines with J gene TRBJ2-1; 7 bases fit TRBD1. Germline V gene sequence: CDR1 SGHTA, CDR2 FQGTGA. J was trimmed by 4 bases and V by 1 base; bases with no gene match: 1. The CDR3 is 14 amino acids. The CDR3 region is CASSLRDSYNEQFF. CDR3 DNA sequence: TGTGCCAGCAGCTTAAGGGACAGTTACAATGAGCAGTTCTTC.

This clone showed up just once. The V and J genes are TRBV18 and TRBJ2-5; the D is unclear. Germline loops: CDR1 KGHSH, CDR2 LQKENI. V was clipped by 6 bases and J by 5 bases, with 10 bases between them. The CDR3 runs 12 residues. The CDR3 here is CASSLTVETQYF. The CDR3 nucleotides are TGTGCCAGCTCTCTCACGGTGGAGACCCAGTACTTC. The full variable domain, in which reference TRBV18 and TRBJ2-5 provide the parts outside the CDR3, is NAGVMQNPRHLVRRRGQEARLRCSPMKGHSHVYWYRQLPEEGLKFMVYLQKENIIDESGMPKERFSAEFPKEGPSILRIQQVVRGDSAAYFCASSLTVETQYFGPGTRLLVL.

V usage is TRBV6-5 and J usage is TRBJ1-4; 10 nucleotides match TRBD1. V was clipped by 6 bases and J by 10 bases; unmatched bases: 11. There are 15 residues in the CDR3. Germline CDR1 MNHEY, CDR2 SVGAGI. Written as DNA, the CDR3 is TGTGCCAGCAGGCAAGGGACAGGGGAATTGGGAAAACTGTTTTTT. Its protein is CASRQGTGELGKLFF.

The J gene is TRBJ2-7, the V gene TRBV28; 10 nucleotides line up with TRBD2. Germline CDR1 reads MDHEN; CDR2 reads SYDVKM. The CDR3 is made up of 15 amino acids. Losses at the gene ends were 5 bases for V and 0 bases for J; bases not matched to a gene: 4. The CDR3 nucleotides are TGTGCCAGCAGTGAAGCGGGGGGGAACTCCTACGAGCAGTACTTC. This codes for CASSEAGGNSYEQYF.

The gene calls are TRBV11-3 and TRBJ2-1; D remains unclear. Trimming left V 1 base short and J 5 bases short, with 12 bases between. There are 15 residues in the CDR3. Per germline, CDR1 SGHNT and CDR2 YENEEA. The CDR3 protein is CASSLGASTDNEQFF. In DNA, the CDR3 is TGTGCCAGCAGCTTAGGGGCGTCAACGGACAATGAGCAGTTCTTC.

V is TRBV18 and J is TRBJ2-1, with D tentatively TRBD2 (7 bases). Germline V gives CDR1 KGHSH, CDR2 LQKENI. The CDR3 runs to 14 residues. The V end was cut by 8 bases, the J end by 5 bases, with 16 bases between. CDR3 bases: TGTGCCAGCGCCAGGGGAGGGATGGACAATGAGCAGTTCTTC. Its protein product is CASARGGMDNEQFF. Combining the CDR3 with reference TRBV18 and TRBJ2-1 gives the whole variable domain NAGVMQNPRHLVRRRGQEARLRCSPMKGHSHVYWYRQLPEEGLKFMVYLQKENIIDESGMPKERFSAEFPKEGPSILRIQQVVRGDSAAYFCASARGGMDNEQFFGPGTRLTVL.

The J gene is TRBJ2-3, the V gene TRBV30; TRBD2 agrees at 9 bases. CDR3 length equals 14 residues. Trimming took 1 base from V and 6 from J; bases not matched to a gene: 5. Germline V gene sequence: CDR1 GTSNPN, CDR2 SVGIG (reference sequence). CDR3 sequence: CAWSGERGVDTQYF. The DNA of the CDR3 is TGTGCCTGGAGTGGAGAGCGGGGGGTGGATACGCAGTATTTT.

There are a few counts of this clone. The chain combines TRBV5-6 with TRBJ1-2; tentatively, D is TRBD1 (6 bases). Germline assignment: CDR1 SGHDT and CDR2 YYEEEE. The CDR3 is made up of 14 amino acids. The V gene lost 6 bases and the J gene lost 8 bases, with 20 bases spanning the gap. As DNA, the CDR3 is TGTGCCAGCACCGTATACCCCCGGGACATCGGCTACACCTTC. Encoded protein: CASTVYPRDIGYTF.

The chain uses TRBV14 and TRBJ1-2, with TRBD1 matching over 7 bases. The germline V gene encodes CDR1 SGHDN and CDR2 FVKESK. This CDR3 contains 14 residues. V trimming: 4 bases; J trimming: 4 bases; junction bases outside the gene matches: 6. The CDR3, as DNA: TGTGCCAGCAGCCCTACGGGACAGCCCTATGGCTACACCTTC. Residues: CASSPTGQPYGYTF.

This chain links TRBV11-1 with TRBJ1-1, with a weak D call TRBD1 (6 bases). Germline V gives CDR1 SGHAT, CDR2 FQDESV (reference sequence). Trimming left V 5 bases short and J 4 bases short, with 17 bases between. The CDR3 extends over 15 amino acids. The CDR3 loop is CASSPGVRLGTEAFF. DNA for the CDR3: TGTGCCAGCAGCCCAGGGGTAAGGTTGGGCACTGAAGCTTTCTTT.

The chain links TRBV5-6 to TRBJ2-3; TRBD1 is a possible D gene (5 bases). The germline gives CDR1 SGHDT, CDR2 YYEEEE. The CDR3 sequence is 15 residues long. V dropped 4 bases and J dropped 4 bases, with 16 bases sitting between them. The CDR3 loop reads CASSLHKTGPDTQYF. The CDR3 DNA reads as TGTGCCAGCAGCCTACATAAAACAGGACCAGATACGCAGTATTTT.

V and J are TRBV5-8 and TRBJ2-7; 7 nucleotides line up with TRBD2. CDR1 is SGHTS and CDR2 is YDEGEE in the germline V gene. This CDR3 comprises 15 residues. Trimming at V came to 0 bases and at J to 6 bases, leaving 9 bases not matched to a gene. CDR3: CASSLAAGVPSEQYF. Written as DNA, the CDR3 is TGTGCCAGCAGCTTGGCCGCGGGGGTTCCTTCCGAGCAGTACTTC.

The J gene is TRBJ1-5, the V gene TRBV2; tentatively, D is TRBD1 (6 bases). Germline V gives CDR1 SNHLY, CDR2 FYNNEI. V was pared by 6 bases and J by 0 bases, with 15 bases between. This CDR3 region has 16 residues. CDR3 loop: CASSGTLTYSNQPQHF. As DNA, the CDR3 is TGTGCCAGCAGCGGGACACTGACTTATAGCAATCAGCCCCAGCATTTT. The whole variable domain, filled in from reference TRBV2 and TRBJ1-5, reads EPEVTQTPSHQVTQMGQEVILRCVPISNHLYFYWYRQILGQKVEFLVSFYNNEISEKSEIFDDQFSVERPDGSNFTLKIRSTKLEDSAMYFCASSGTLTYSNQPQHFGDGTRLSIL.

This sequence joins TRBV27 and TRBJ2-5; 8 bases match TRBD1. V dropped 6 bases and J dropped 5; count of bases not matched to a gene: 14. This CDR3 is built from 16 residues. The V gene's germline CDR1 is MNHEY and CDR2 SMNVEV (reference sequence). Written as DNA, the CDR3 is TGTGCCAGCAGCCCCGGACAGGGTCTGAGGGACGAGACCCAGTACTTC. Protein sequence: CASSPGQGLRDETQYF.

The rearrangement links TRBV30 to TRBJ2-3; TRBD2 matches at 7 bases. V lost 0 bases, J lost 5 bases, and 8 bases stayed unmatched. The CDR3 consists of 15 residues. Germline values: CDR1 GTSNPN, CDR2 SVGIG (reference sequence). CDR3 bases: TGTGCCTGGAGTGTACACGGGAGGCTAGGAGATACGCAGTATTTT. Amino acid sequence: CAWSVHGRLGDTQYF.

The genes are TRBV5-1 and TRBJ1-1; TRBD1 agrees at 7 bases. Trimming removed 3 bases from V and 6 bases from J; junction bases left unmatched: 14. The germline V gene encodes CDR1 SGHRS and CDR2 YFSETQ. This CDR3 is 16 amino acids long. CDR3 amino acids: CASSSNREGAHPEAFF. CDR3 sequence (DNA): TGCGCCAGCAGCTCTAATCGGGAGGGGGCGCACCCTGAAGCTTTCTTT.

This sequence joins TRBV25-1 and TRBJ2-7; 8 bases map to TRBD2. The CDR3 totals 16 residues. Germline lookup yields CDR1 MGHDK and CDR2 SYGVNS. The V gene end was trimmed by 4 bases and the J gene end by 1 base; junction bases not matched to a gene: 9. This CDR3 is CASSVTGTRISYEQYF. As DNA, the CDR3 is TGTGCCAGCAGTGTCACCGGGACTAGGATATCCTACGAGCAGTACTTC.

The chain employs TRBV11-2 and TRBJ1-2; weak D call: TRBD1 (6 bases). Germline assignment: CDR1 SGHAT and CDR2 FQNNGV. Trimming stripped 5 bases from V and 0 bases from J, with 7 bases between. This CDR3 contains 13 residues. The CDR3 DNA reads as TGTGCCAGCAGCCGGACAGCTAACTATGGCTACACCTTC. It translates to CASSRTANYGYTF.

The chain has TRBV19 and TRBJ2-7; 10 bases are a match to TRBD1. The junction had 5 bases not matched to a gene; V was cut back by 8 bases and J by 1 base. The CDR3 has 14 residues. CDR1 is LNHDA, CDR2 SQIVND, per germline (reference sequence). CDR3 in DNA: TGTGCCAGTTCTCAGGACAGGGGGTCCTACGAGCAGTACTTC. It specifies CASSQDRGSYEQYF.

The chain recombines TRBV2 with TRBJ2-5, with 10 bases fitting TRBD2. V shed 10 bases, J shed 0 bases, and the junction held 2 bases outside the gene matches. Germline CDR1 reads SNHLY; CDR2 reads FYNNEI. This CDR3 contains 13 residues. CDR3 nucleotides: TGTGCCACCGGACTAGCGGACCAAGAGACCCAGTACTTC. This codes for CATGLADQETQYF. Combining the CDR3 with reference TRBV2 and TRBJ2-5 gives the whole variable domain EPEVTQTPSHQVTQMGQEVILRCVPISNHLYFYWYRQILGQKVEFLVSFYNNEISEKSEIFDDQFSVERPDGSNFTLKIRSTKLEDSAMYFCATGLADQETQYFGPGTRLLVL.

The chain combines TRBV7-3 with TRBJ2-7, with 9 bases matching TRBD2. V dropped 3 bases and J dropped 0; count of bases not matched to a gene: 3. The CDR3 length is 15 residues. Germline assignment: CDR1 SGHTA and CDR2 FQGTGA. The CDR3 sequence: CASSFLAGSSYEQYF. The CDR3 DNA sequence: TGTGCCAGCAGCTTTCTAGCGGGAAGCTCCTACGAGCAGTACTTC. The full variable domain, completed using reference TRBV7-3 and TRBJ2-7, is GAGVSQTPSNKVTEKGKYVELRCDPISGHTALYWYRQSLGQGPEFLIYFQGTGAADDSGLPNDRFFAVRPEGSVSTLKIQRTERGDSAVYLCASSFLAGSSYEQYFGPGTRLTVT.

Written as DNA, the CDR3 is TGCGCCAGCAGCCGGGCCCCGAACACCGGGGAGCTGTTTTTT. Translation: CASSRAPNTGELFF. This chain connects TRBV4-1 to TRBJ2-2; D is ambiguous. Trimming cost V 4 bases and J 0 bases, with 6 bases left between them. The CDR3 runs to 14 residues. From germline, CDR1 is MGHRA and CDR2 YSYEKL.

This clone was picked up one time. V usage is TRBV11-2 and J usage is TRBJ2-1; D possibly corresponds to TRBD2 (5 bases). The germline CDR1 and CDR2 sequences are SGHAT and FQNNGV. This CDR3 is 15 amino acids long. The V and J ends lost 0 bases and 1 base respectively, with 7 bases between them. The CDR3: CASSLEPGSYNEQFF. For the CDR3, the DNA is TGTGCCAGCAGCTTAGAACCGGGGTCCTACAATGAGCAGTTCTTC.

V usage is TRBV18 and J usage is TRBJ2-3, with a weak D call TRBD1 (6 bases). The CDR3 consists of 14 residues. V shed 3 bases and J shed 6 bases, with 13 bases lying between them. CDR1 is KGHSH, CDR2 LQKENI, per germline. CDR3 sequence: CASSPGQPRDTQYF. In DNA, the CDR3 is TGTGCCAGCTCACCCGGACAGCCAAGGGATACGCAGTATTTT.

The chain is built from TRBV5-4 and TRBJ2-1; TRBD2 aligns across 8 bases. There are 17 residues in the CDR3. Germline CDR1 is SGHNT and CDR2 is YYREEE (reference sequence). Germline trimming cut 3 bases from V and 4 bases from J; bases unmatched to any gene: 12. The CDR3 here is CASSSPLTERGYNEQFF. DNA of the CDR3: TGTGCCAGCAGCTCCCCTCTGACTGAGCGGGGGTACAATGAGCAGTTCTTC.

This clone came up once. This chain links TRBV30 with TRBJ2-1; the D gene is possibly TRBD2 (6 bases). Per germline, CDR1 GTSNPN and CDR2 SVGIG (reference sequence). The CDR3 has 18 residues. Trimming pared 3 bases from V and 0 bases from J, leaving 21 bases between. CDR3: CAWRGLQKSRSSYNEQFF. CDR3 bases: TGTGCCTGGAGAGGACTACAAAAGTCCCGGAGCTCCTACAATGAGCAGTTCTTC.